The 6 T cell receptor beta chains below come from one sample, sequenced in a study of TIL therapy for anti-PD-1-resistant metastatic lung cancer. Sequencing used immunoSEQ v3. The table came from immunoSEQ multiplex PCR; TCRdb's copy has only in-frame clones and leaves some out. This sample carries about 95,000 clones, under 70% of them seen once, and the ten largest clones take roughly 9.8%. Time point specified: pre-treatment sample, taken before nivolumab and TIL therapy. Pleural nodules or supraclavicular lymph nodes made up most of the excised metastases sampled. The sample in question was tumor tissue, obtained at baseline. The origin of the receptors is a person aged 25 to 85 with non-small cell lung cancer.

The gene calls are TRBV11-1 and TRBJ2-5; D is unclear. V was pared by 7 bases and J by 0 bases, with 9 bases between. CDR3 length equals 13 residues. Germline V gene sequence: CDR1 SGHAT, CDR2 FQDESV (reference sequence). In DNA, the CDR3 is TGTGCCAGCATCGGAAGGGACCAAGAGACCCAGTACTTC. Translation: CASIGRDQETQYF.

The rearrangement uses TRBV28 and TRBJ1-4; maybe TRBD1 (5 bases). This CDR3 has 14 residues. V was cut by 1 base and J by 8 bases, with 11 bases left in between. In germline, CDR1 is MDHEN, CDR2 SYDVKM. CDR3 protein: CASSLFLGEEKLFF. For the CDR3, the DNA is TGTGCCAGCAGTTTATTCTTAGGGGAAGAAAAACTGTTTTTT.

This chain uses TRBV4-2 with TRBJ2-6; D not resolved. V shed 0 bases and J shed 0 bases, with 6 bases lying between them. CDR3 length: 16 amino acids. Germline V CDR1 and CDR2: LGHNA, YNFKEQ. The CDR3 here is CASSQEQNSGANVLTF. CDR3 nucleotide sequence: TGTGCCAGCAGCCAAGAACAGAACTCTGGGGCCAACGTCCTGACTTTC.

V gene TRBV28 combines with J gene TRBJ1-2; 7 bases are shared with TRBD1. Germline V gene lookup returns CDR1 MDHEN and CDR2 SYDVKM. The CDR3 contains 13 residues. V shed 6 bases, J shed 4 bases, and the junction held 5 bases outside the gene matches. The chain's CDR3 is CASRGDRVYGYTF. DNA for the CDR3: TGTGCCAGCAGGGGAGACAGGGTCTATGGCTACACCTTC.

J is TRBJ2-2 and V is TRBV4-1, with D unclear. Germline V gene lookup returns CDR1 MGHRA and CDR2 YSYEKL. Trimming stripped 4 bases from V and 2 bases from J, with 11 bases between. The CDR3 covers 15 residues. The CDR3 DNA is TGCGCCAGCAGCCCCCGTTCTCTAAACACCGGGGAGCTGTTTTTT. This translates into CASSPRSLNTGELFF.

The chain joins TRBV14 to TRBJ2-1; a possible D gene is TRBD2 (6 bases). Per the germline V gene, CDR1 is SGHDN and CDR2 is FVKESK. CDR3 length: 14 amino acids. The V and J ends lost 3 bases and 10 bases respectively, with 16 bases between them. The CDR3 nucleotides are TGTGCCAGCAGCCAGGGACTTGCTGTCGGGGAGCAGTTCTTC. This encodes CASSQGLAVGEQFF.